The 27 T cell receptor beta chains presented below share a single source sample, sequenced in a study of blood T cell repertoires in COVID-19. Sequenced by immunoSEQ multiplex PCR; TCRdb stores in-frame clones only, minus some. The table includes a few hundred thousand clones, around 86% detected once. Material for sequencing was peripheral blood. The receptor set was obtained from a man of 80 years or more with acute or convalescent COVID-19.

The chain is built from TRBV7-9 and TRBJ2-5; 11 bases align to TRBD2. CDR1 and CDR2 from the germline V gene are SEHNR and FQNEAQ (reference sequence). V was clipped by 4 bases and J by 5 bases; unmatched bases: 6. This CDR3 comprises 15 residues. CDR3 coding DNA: TGTGCCAGCAGCTCAAGACTAGCGGGAACGGAGACCCAGTACTTC. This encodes CASSSRLAGTETQYF.

This CDR3 is CASSVVSGRGNNEQFF. In DNA, the CDR3 is TGTGCCAGCAGCGTCGTATCGGGACGGGGGAACAATGAGCAGTTCTTC. The rearrangement joins TRBV25-1 to TRBJ2-1, with a possible D match to TRBD2 (6 bases). The CDR3 consists of 16 residues. Germline V gene sequence: CDR1 MGHDK, CDR2 SYGVNS. The V end lost 6 bases, the J end lost 5 bases, and 20 bases lay between the germline ends.

The CDR3 is CATSRDNRAYEQYF. The CDR3 DNA sequence: TGTGCCACCAGCAGAGACAACAGAGCCTACGAGCAGTACTTC. The chain is built from TRBV15 and TRBJ2-7; D remains unclear. The V and J ends lost 0 bases and 2 bases respectively, with 8 bases between them. The CDR3 runs to 14 residues. Germline V gene sequence: CDR1 LNHNV, CDR2 YYDKDF (reference sequence).

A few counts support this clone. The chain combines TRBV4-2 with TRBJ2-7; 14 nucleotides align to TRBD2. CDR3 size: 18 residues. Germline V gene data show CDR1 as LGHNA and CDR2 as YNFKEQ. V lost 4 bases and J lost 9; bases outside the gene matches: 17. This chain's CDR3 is CASSREQGGTSGSLMQYF. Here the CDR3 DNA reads TGTGCCAGCAGCCGGGAACAGGGTGGGACTAGCGGGAGTCTCATGCAGTACTTC.

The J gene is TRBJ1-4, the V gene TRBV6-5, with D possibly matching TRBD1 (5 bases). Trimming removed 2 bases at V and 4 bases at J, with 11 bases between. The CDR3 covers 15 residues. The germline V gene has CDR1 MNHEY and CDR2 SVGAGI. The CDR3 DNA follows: TGTGCCAGCAGTTACGGGCAGGGCTTTAATGAAAAACTGTTTTTT. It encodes CASSYGQGFNEKLFF.

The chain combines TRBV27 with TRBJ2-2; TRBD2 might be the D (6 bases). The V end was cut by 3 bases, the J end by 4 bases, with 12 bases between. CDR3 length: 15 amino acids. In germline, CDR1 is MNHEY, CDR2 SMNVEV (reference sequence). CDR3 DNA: TGTGCCAGCAGTTTGTGGCAGGGAGGCACCGGGGAGCTGTTTTTT. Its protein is CASSLWQGGTGELFF.

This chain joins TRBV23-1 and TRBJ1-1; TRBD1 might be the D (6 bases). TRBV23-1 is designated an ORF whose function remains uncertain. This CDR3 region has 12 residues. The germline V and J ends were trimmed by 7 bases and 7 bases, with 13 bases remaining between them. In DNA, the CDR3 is TGCGCCAGCACTCCCCAGGGGAGTGAAGCTTTCTTT. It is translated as CASTPQGSEAFF.

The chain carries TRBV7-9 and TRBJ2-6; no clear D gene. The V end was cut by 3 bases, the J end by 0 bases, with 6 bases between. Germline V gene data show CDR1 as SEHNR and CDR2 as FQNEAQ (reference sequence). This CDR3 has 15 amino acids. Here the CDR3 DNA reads TGTGCCAGCAGCTTTCCCCTCTCTGGGGCCAACGTCCTGACTTTC. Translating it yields CASSFPLSGANVLTF. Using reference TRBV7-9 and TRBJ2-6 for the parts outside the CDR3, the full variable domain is DTGVSQNPRHKITKRGQNVTFRCDPISEHNRLYWYRQTLGQGPEFLTYFQNEAQLEKSRLLSDRFSAERPKGSFSTLEIQRTEQGDSAMYLCASSFPLSGANVLTFGAGSRLTVL.

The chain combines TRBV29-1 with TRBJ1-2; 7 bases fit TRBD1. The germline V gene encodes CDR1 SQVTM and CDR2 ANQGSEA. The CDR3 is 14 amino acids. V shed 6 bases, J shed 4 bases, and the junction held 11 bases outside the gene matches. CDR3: CSVAPRGQIYGYTF. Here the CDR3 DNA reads TGCAGCGTGGCCCCAAGGGGGCAGATCTATGGCTACACCTTC. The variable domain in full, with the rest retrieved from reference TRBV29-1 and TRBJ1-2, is SAVISQKPSRDICQRGTSLTIQCQVDSQVTMMFWYRQQPGQSLTLIATANQGSEATYESGFVIDKFPISRPNLTFSTLTVSNMSPEDSSIYLCSVAPRGQIYGYTFGSGTRLTVV.

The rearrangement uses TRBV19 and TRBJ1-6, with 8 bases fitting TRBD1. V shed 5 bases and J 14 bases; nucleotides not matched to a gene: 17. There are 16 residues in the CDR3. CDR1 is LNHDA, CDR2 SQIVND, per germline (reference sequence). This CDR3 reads CASSLPGTGDSSSLHF. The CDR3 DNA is TGTGCCAGTAGTCTCCCCGGGACAGGTGATTCGTCGTCCCTCCACTTT.

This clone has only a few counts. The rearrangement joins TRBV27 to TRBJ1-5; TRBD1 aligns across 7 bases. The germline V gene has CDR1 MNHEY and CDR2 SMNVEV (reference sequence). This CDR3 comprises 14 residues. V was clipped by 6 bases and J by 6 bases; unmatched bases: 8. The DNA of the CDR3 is TGTGCCAGCAGACCGGGACAGAAGTTTCAGCCCCAGCATTTT. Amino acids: CASRPGQKFQPQHF.

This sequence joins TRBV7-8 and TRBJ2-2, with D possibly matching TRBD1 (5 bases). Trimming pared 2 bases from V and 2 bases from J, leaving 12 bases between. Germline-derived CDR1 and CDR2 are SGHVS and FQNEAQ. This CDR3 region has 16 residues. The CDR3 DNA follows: TGTGCCAGCAGCTTAAGTAGCAGGGCCAACACCGGGGAGCTGTTTTTT. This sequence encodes CASSLSSRANTGELFF.

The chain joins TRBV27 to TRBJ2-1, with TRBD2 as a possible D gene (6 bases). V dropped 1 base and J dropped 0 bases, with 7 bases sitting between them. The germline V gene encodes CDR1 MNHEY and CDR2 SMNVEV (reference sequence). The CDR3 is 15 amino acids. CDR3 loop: CASSLWRGSYNEQFF. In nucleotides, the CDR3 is TGTGCCAGCAGTTTATGGCGGGGCTCCTACAATGAGCAGTTCTTC.

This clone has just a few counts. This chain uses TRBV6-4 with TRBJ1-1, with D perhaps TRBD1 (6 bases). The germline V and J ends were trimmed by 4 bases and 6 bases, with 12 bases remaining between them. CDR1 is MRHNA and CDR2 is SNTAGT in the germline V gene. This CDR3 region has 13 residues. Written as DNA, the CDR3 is TGTGCCAGCAGTGCCACAGGGTTCTCTGAAGCTTTCTTT. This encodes CASSATGFSEAFF.

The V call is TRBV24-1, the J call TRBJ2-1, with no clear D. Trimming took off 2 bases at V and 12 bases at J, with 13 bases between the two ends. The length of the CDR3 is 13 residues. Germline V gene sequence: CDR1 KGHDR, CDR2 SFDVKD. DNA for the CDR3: TGTGCCACCAGTGATTCTTTTCGAGGCCCGCAGTTCTTC. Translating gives CATSDSFRGPQFF.

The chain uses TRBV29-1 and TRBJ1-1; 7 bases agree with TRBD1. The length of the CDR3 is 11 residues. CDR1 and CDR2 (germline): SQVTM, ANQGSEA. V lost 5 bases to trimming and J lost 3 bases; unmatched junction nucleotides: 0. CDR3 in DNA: TGCAGCGTTCAGGGGGACACTGAAGCTTTCTTT. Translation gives CSVQGDTEAFF. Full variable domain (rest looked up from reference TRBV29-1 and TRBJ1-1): SAVISQKPSRDICQRGTSLTIQCQVDSQVTMMFWYRQQPGQSLTLIATANQGSEATYESGFVIDKFPISRPNLTFSTLTVSNMSPEDSSIYLCSVQGDTEAFFGQGTRLTVV.

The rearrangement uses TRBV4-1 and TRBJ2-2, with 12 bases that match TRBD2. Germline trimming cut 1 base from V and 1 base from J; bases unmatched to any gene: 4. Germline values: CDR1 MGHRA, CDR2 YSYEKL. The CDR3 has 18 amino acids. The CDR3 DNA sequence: TGCGCCAGCAGCCAAGCGCTAGCGGGGGGGATGAACACCGGGGAGCTGTTTTTT. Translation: CASSQALAGGMNTGELFF.

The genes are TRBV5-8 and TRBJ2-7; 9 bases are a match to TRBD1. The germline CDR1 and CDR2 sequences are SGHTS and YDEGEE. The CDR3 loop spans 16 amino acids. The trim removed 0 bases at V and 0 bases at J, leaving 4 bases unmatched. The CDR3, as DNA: TGTGCCAGCAGCTTGGCCGACAGGGGGGGCTCCTACGAGCAGTACTTC. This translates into CASSLADRGGSYEQYF.

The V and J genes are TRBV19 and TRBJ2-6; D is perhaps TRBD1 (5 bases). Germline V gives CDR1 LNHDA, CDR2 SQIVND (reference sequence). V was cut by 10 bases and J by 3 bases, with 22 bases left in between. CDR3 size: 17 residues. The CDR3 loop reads CATSWGPLPGGANVLTF. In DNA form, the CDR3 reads TGTGCCACCTCGTGGGGCCCACTCCCGGGTGGGGCCAACGTCCTGACTTTC.

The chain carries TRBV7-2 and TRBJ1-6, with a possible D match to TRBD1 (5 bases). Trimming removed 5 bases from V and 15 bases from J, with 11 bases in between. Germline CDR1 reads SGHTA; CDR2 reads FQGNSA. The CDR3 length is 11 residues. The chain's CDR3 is CASSNGGGLHF. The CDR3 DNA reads TGTGCCAGCAGCAATGGGGGAGGCCTCCACTTT.

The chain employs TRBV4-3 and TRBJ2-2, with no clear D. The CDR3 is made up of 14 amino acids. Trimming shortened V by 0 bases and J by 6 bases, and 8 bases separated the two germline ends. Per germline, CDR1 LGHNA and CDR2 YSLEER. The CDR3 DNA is TGCGCCAGCAGCCAAGATCCGTCGGCCGGGGAGCTGTTTTTT. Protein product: CASSQDPSAGELFF.

The CDR3, as DNA: TGTGCCAGCAGTTACGGGGCCGGAGGGGCTTTCTTT. Amino acid sequence: CASSYGAGGAFF. V usage is TRBV6-5 and J usage is TRBJ1-1; D possibly corresponds to TRBD1 (5 bases). The CDR3 runs 12 residues. V was shortened by 2 bases and J by 11 bases, with 12 bases between the two germline ends. The V gene's germline CDR1 is MNHEY and CDR2 SVGAGI.

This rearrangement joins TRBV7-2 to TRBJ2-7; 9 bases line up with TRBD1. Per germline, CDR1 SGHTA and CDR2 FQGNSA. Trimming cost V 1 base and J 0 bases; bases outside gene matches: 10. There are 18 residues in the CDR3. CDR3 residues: CASSLVGRDRALSYEQYF. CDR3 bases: TGTGCCAGCAGCTTAGTAGGCCGGGACAGGGCACTCTCCTACGAGCAGTACTTC.

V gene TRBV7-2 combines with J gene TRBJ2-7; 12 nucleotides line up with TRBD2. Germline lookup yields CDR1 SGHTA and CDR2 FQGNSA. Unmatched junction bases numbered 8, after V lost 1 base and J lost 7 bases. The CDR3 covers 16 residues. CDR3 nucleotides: TGTGCCAGCAGCTTAGGACTAGCGGGGGCGCAGGGGGAGCAGTACTTC. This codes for CASSLGLAGAQGEQYF.

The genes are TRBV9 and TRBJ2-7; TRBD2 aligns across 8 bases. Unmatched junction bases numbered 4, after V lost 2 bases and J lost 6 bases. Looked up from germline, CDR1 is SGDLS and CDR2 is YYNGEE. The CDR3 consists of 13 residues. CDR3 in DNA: TGTGCCAGCAGCGTTAGCGGGACGCGCGAGCAGTACTTC. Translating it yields CASSVSGTREQYF. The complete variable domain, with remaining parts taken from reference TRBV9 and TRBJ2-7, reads DSGVTQTPKHLITATGQRVTLRCSPRSGDLSVYWYQQSLDQGLQFLIQYYNGEERAKGNILERFSAQQFPDLHSELNLSSLELGDSALYFCASSVSGTREQYFGPGTRLTVT.

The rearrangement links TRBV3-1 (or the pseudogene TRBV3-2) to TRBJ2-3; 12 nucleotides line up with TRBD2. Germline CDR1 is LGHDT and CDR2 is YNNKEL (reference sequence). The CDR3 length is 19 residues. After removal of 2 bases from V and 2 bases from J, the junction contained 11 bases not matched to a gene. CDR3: CASSQSLAGGSAFTDTQYF. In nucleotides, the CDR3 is TGTGCCAGCAGCCAAAGTCTAGCGGGAGGGTCGGCATTCACAGATACGCAGTATTTT.

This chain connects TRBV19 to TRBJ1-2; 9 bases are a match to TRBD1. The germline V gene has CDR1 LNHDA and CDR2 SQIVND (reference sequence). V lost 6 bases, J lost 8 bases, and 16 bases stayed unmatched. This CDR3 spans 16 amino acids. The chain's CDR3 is CASSRHETGTGSGYTF. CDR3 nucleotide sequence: TGTGCCAGTAGCCGACACGAAACCGGGACAGGGTCAGGCTACACCTTC.